These 9 T cell receptor beta chains were sequenced from one sample in a study of blood T cell repertoires in COVID-19. Using immunoSEQ multiplex PCR, the repertoire was profiled, and TCRdb retains in-frame clones only, with some absent. Among 110,000 to 150,000 clones, more than 65% were seen once, and the ten largest hold less than 5.5%. What was sequenced was peripheral blood. These receptors were obtained from a man aged 60-69 years with acute or convalescent COVID-19.

The V call is TRBV30, the J call TRBJ1-2, with D maybe TRBD1 (6 bases). This CDR3 has 12 residues. Germline loops: CDR1 GTSNPN, CDR2 SVGIG (reference sequence). The V gene lost 3 bases and the J gene lost 2 bases, with 7 bases spanning the gap. Written as DNA, the CDR3 is TGTGCCTGGAGGCAGGGGAACTATGGCTACACCTTC. Its protein product is CAWRQGNYGYTF.

The chain recombines TRBV5-1 with TRBJ2-7, with a weak D call TRBD2 (6 bases). Germline assignment: CDR1 SGHRS and CDR2 YFSETQ. This CDR3 comprises 12 residues. Trimming cost V 3 bases and J 4 bases, with 8 bases left between them. The CDR3 region has the DNA TGCGCCAGCAGCTCGGAGGGGTACGAGCAGTACTTC. As protein: CASSSEGYEQYF.

The rearrangement links TRBV28 to TRBJ2-3; TRBD1 matches 7 bases. Trimming took 3 bases from V and 2 from J; bases not matched to a gene: 8. Germline V gene sequence: CDR1 MDHEN, CDR2 SYDVKM. The CDR3 runs to 16 residues. CDR3 in amino acids: CASSFSGGPLTDTQYF. DNA for the CDR3: TGTGCCAGCAGTTTCTCAGGGGGACCTCTCACAGATACGCAGTATTTT.

The rearrangement uses TRBV6-5 and TRBJ2-7; 7 nucleotides align to TRBD1. Looked up from germline, CDR1 is MNHEY and CDR2 is SVGAGI. The CDR3 is made up of 15 amino acids. V shed 4 bases, J shed 2 bases, and the junction held 8 bases outside the gene matches. CDR3 sequence: CASSLHLGQAYEQYF. The CDR3 bases are TGTGCCAGCAGTTTACACCTTGGACAGGCCTACGAGCAGTACTTC.

The CDR3 loop is CASSLVVSSETQYF. As DNA, the CDR3 is TGTGCCAGCAGCTTAGTAGTTAGCTCGGAGACCCAGTACTTC. The chain employs TRBV7-2 and TRBJ2-5, with D hard to call. The V and J ends lost 1 base and 5 bases respectively, with 11 bases between them. This CDR3 contains 14 residues. The V gene's germline CDR1 is SGHTA and CDR2 FQGNSA.

This chain connects TRBV28 to TRBJ1-2, with 8 bases aligning to TRBD1. Per germline, CDR1 MDHEN and CDR2 SYDVKM. The CDR3 loop spans 14 amino acids. J gave up 2 bases and V 7 bases, and 6 bases lay outside the gene matches. Here the CDR3 DNA reads TGTGCCAGCACGAGCCACAGGGGGAACTATGGCTACACCTTC. Protein sequence: CASTSHRGNYGYTF.

As to this clone: Other DNA sequences within the sample encode an identical CDR3. The rearrangement links TRBV11-2 to TRBJ2-5, with D perhaps TRBD2 (6 bases). Trimming stripped 3 bases from V and 5 bases from J, with 10 bases between. The germline gives CDR1 SGHAT, CDR2 FQNNGV. There are 13 residues in the CDR3. This CDR3 reads CASSFWGEETQYF. The CDR3 region has the DNA TGTGCCAGCAGCTTCTGGGGGGAGGAGACCCAGTACTTC.

V and J are TRBV5-1 and TRBJ2-3; 8 bases fit TRBD2. Germline CDR1 is SGHRS and CDR2 is YFSETQ. The CDR3 loop spans 16 amino acids. Unmatched junction bases numbered 3, after V lost 0 bases and J lost 0 bases. The CDR3: CASSLDPGGSTDTQYF. DNA of the CDR3: TGCGCCAGCAGCTTGGACCCGGGAGGGAGCACAGATACGCAGTATTTT.

The gene calls are TRBV10-3 and TRBJ2-5; D might be TRBD1 (6 bases). The CDR3 runs 13 residues. The V gene lost 6 bases and the J gene lost 2 bases, with 10 bases spanning the gap. Germline CDR1 ENHRY, CDR2 SYGVKD. As DNA, the CDR3 is TGTGCCATCAGCGCGGACAGACAAGAGACCCAGTACTTC. It yields the protein CAISADRQETQYF.